The 8 T cell receptor beta chains given below trace back to one sample, sequenced in a study of T cells in localized non-small cell lung cancer. Here immunoSEQ multiplex PCR was the method, and the copy in TCRdb shows in-frame clones only, minus some. The sample includes around 69,000 clones, roughly nine tenths of them seen just once. Sample: peripheral blood, taken before any cancer treatment. These receptor sequences come from a woman between 40 and 69 years old with stage I lung adenocarcinoma.

V gene TRBV18 combines with J gene TRBJ2-1; 7 positions agree with TRBD2. Germline V gene lookup returns CDR1 KGHSH and CDR2 LQKENI. With V trimmed by 6 bases and J by 3 bases, 8 bases remained unmatched. The CDR3 spans 15 residues. The CDR3 here is CASSPGGSSYNEQFF. CDR3 sequence (DNA): TGTGCCAGCTCCCCGGGAGGCTCAAGCTACAATGAGCAGTTCTTC.

CDR3 nucleotide sequence: TGCGCCAGCAGCTTGGCTCCTCCTTCTTACGAGCAGTACTTC. Translated: CASSLAPPSYEQYF. This chain uses TRBV5-1 with TRBJ2-7; no reliable D call. CDR3 length: 14 amino acids. The V end lost 0 bases, the J end lost 4 bases, and 11 bases lay between the germline ends. Germline lookup yields CDR1 SGHRS and CDR2 YFSETQ.

This clone was detected once. This sequence joins TRBV6-1 and TRBJ2-5, with unresolved D. CDR1 is MNHNS, CDR2 SASEGT, per germline. Trimming pared 6 bases from V and 4 bases from J, leaving 9 bases between. CDR3 length: 12 amino acids. CDR3: CASSPSRETQYF. CDR3 sequence (DNA): TGTGCCAGCAGCCCTTCTCGAGAGACCCAGTACTTC.

V is TRBV28 and J is TRBJ1-2; tentatively, D is TRBD1 (5 bases). The CDR3 contains 17 residues. Trimming pared 5 bases from V and 7 bases from J, leaving 26 bases between. Germline lookup yields CDR1 MDHEN and CDR2 SYDVKM. The CDR3 here is CASSLDGTLGLSAGYTF. Written as DNA, the CDR3 is TGTGCCAGCAGTCTAGACGGGACCCTCGGGCTAAGCGCTGGCTACACCTTC.

In this sample, this clone turned up once. V gene TRBV28 combines with J gene TRBJ1-2; D not certain. CDR1 MDHEN and CDR2 SYDVKM come from the germline V gene. The CDR3 is 16 amino acids. The V gene lost 3 bases and the J gene lost 8 bases, with 22 bases spanning the gap. CDR3 loop: CASSFLSGITERGYTF. The DNA for the CDR3 is TGTGCCAGCAGTTTCCTATCGGGGATCACCGAGCGGGGCTACACCTTC.

The V gene is TRBV5-6, the J gene TRBJ1-1; D perhaps matches TRBD1 (5 bases). CDR3 size: 13 residues. CDR1 is SGHDT, CDR2 YYEEEE, per germline. Deletions cut 0 bases from V and 6 bases from J, with 9 bases between. CDR3 sequence reads: CASSLVGVAEAFF. The CDR3 DNA is TGTGCCAGCAGCTTGGTAGGGGTGGCTGAAGCTTTCTTT.

The chain combines TRBV5-1 with TRBJ1-1; D not resolved. Trimming cost V 0 bases and J 3 bases, with 6 bases left between them. Germline CDR1 SGHRS, CDR2 YFSETQ. The CDR3 spans 13 residues. The CDR3 nucleotides are TGCGCCAGCAGCTTGGGGACGGACACTGAAGCTTTCTTT. Protein product: CASSLGTDTEAFF.

This clone has only a few counts. The DNA of the CDR3 is TGTGCCAGTCGGGAACTAGCGGGAGGGGTCGATGAGCAGTTCTTC. Its translation: CASRELAGGVDEQFF. V and J are TRBV19 and TRBJ2-1, with TRBD2 matching 13 bases. The V and J ends lost 8 bases and 8 bases, in that order; junction bases with no gene match: 9. The CDR3 loop spans 15 amino acids. Germline V gives CDR1 LNHDA, CDR2 SQIVND (reference sequence).